This T cell receptor beta chain was observed in a study of OX40 agonist ivuxolimab in advanced cancers. Looking at the study overall: Ivuxolimab, which targeted the costimulatory receptor OX40 (CD134), was an agonistic, fully human IgG2 monoclonal antibody. Intravenous ivuxolimab was administered to patients every 2 weeks at six dose levels: 0.01, 0.1, 0.3, 1.5, 3 and 10 mg/kg. The paper covers the monotherapy dose-escalation part of the phase I ivuxolimab trial, which included N of about 50 patients. Three dose-escalation patients achieved partial responses, one with hepatocellular carcinoma and two with cutaneous melanoma. In the dose-escalation cohort, 82.7% of patients were male, and the mean age was around 60 years, with a range of roughly 20 to 80. Of the 50 or so patients in dose escalation, some 20 had hepatocellular carcinoma, around 15 had melanoma, 9 had renal cell carcinoma and 9 had head and neck cancer. Peripheral TCRbeta sequencing aimed to test whether ivuxolimab altered TCR sequence diversity and caused clonal T-cell expansion. Patients were allowed to have had prior anti-PD-1, anti-PD-L1 or anti-CTLA-4 therapy, and approximately 40% of the dose-escalation patients had previously received checkpoint inhibitors.

Genomic DNA was extracted from sorted cells for sequencing of the TCRbeta CDR3 region. TCRbeta CDR3 regions were sequenced using the immunoSEQ Assay. As stored in TCRdb, this immuneACCESS dataset retains in-frame rearrangements with V and J assigned. A fraction of the clones does not appear; measured against another copy, unresolved V genes explain less than half of the discrepancy, and the remainder lacks a known reason. This sample lists tens of thousands of clones; approximately 91% were detected once. In total, the top ten clones hold roughly 12% of the sample. Here is what the overall study found, with its caveats: After ivuxolimab, expanded clones were on average more numerous among CD8+ T cells than among CD4+ T cells. In the 0.1-3.0 mg/kg groups, partial responders had among the lowest normalized peripheral clonal expansion, particularly in CD8+ T cells. Clonal expansion of both CD4+ and CD8+ blood T cells was observed from baseline to week 6 at doses 0.1 to 3.0 mg/kg. The antigen specificity of the clonally expanded peripheral T cells was not determined. Low levels of normalized T-cell clonal expansion were also shown by some nonresponding patients.

CDR1 SGHNT and CDR2 YYREEE are derived from the germline V gene (reference sequence). The CDR3 covers 15 residues, taking in both the cysteine and the phenylalanine. Of all the DNA, just the CDR3 is kept, 45 bases in frame from base 1. V drops 1 base and J drops 0 bases, leaving 10 bases in between. Regarding this clone: Its antigen is still unknown. It has no much larger one-base neighbor in the sample; base qualities were not kept.

Patients with a history of autoimmune disease or receiving systemic immunosuppression were excluded from the trial. In every dose cohort, peripheral blood was drawn for TCR sequencing at baseline, cycle 4 day 1, and cycle 7 day 1. The samples were drawn from a first-in-human, open-label, multicenter phase I dose-escalation trial of ivuxolimab. Adults with locally advanced or metastatic head and neck squamous cell, hepatocellular, melanoma or renal cell carcinoma were enrolled in the trial. Before TCR sequencing, CD4+ and CD8+ T cells were separately sorted from peripheral blood. This chain is built from TRBV5-4 and TRBJ1-2; the D gene is not confidently resolved. The material was CD4+ or CD8+ T cells sorted from blood, obtained in a trial of the OX40 agonist ivuxolimab. This sequence was found in an adult with an advanced solid tumor such as melanoma, head and neck, liver or kidney cancer. The CDR3 here reads CASSLPTGTNYGYTF. The nucleotide sequence is TGTGCCAGCAGCTTGCCGACGGGAACTAACTATGGCTACACCTTC.